These 21 T cell receptor beta chains originate from one sample sequenced in a study of siplizumab effects on memory and regulatory T cells. Produced via immunoSEQ multiplex PCR; TCRdb's table is partial and in-frame only. This table holds about 87,000 clones, 87% found once. Source material: Tregs sorted from blood. These receptors were obtained from a human donor in good health.

The rearrangement uses TRBV4-3 and TRBJ1-4, with 9 bases matching TRBD1. Germline-derived CDR1 and CDR2 are LGHNA and YSLEER. The V and J ends lost 3 bases and 10 bases, in that order; junction bases with no gene match: 9. The CDR3 has 15 amino acids. CDR3 nucleotides: TGCGCCAGCAGCCAGATGGACAGGGGAGGTGGAAAACTGTTTTTT. As protein: CASSQMDRGGGKLFF.

The CDR3: CAISEGGRYNEKLFF. The DNA for the CDR3 is TGTGCCATCAGTGAGGGGGGACGTTATAATGAAAAACTGTTTTTT. The genes are TRBV10-3 and TRBJ1-4; possibly TRBD1 for D (5 bases). This CDR3 spans 15 amino acids. V was shortened by 2 bases and J by 4 bases, with 11 bases between the two germline ends. Germline assignment: CDR1 ENHRY and CDR2 SYGVKD.

This chain links TRBV21-1 with TRBJ1-4. TRBV21-1 is labeled a pseudogene. The CDR3 consists of 13 residues. The CDR3 nucleotides read TGTGCCAGCAGCACCCGGGACCATGAAAAACTGTTTTTT. Translating it yields CASSTRDHEKLFF.

The chain combines TRBV20-1 with TRBJ2-1; D is unclear. Germline assignment: CDR1 DFQATT and CDR2 SNEGSKA (reference sequence). This CDR3 has 11 residues. V lost 5 bases to trimming and J lost 8 bases, with 10 bases between them. CDR3 loop: CSAALRDEQFF. The CDR3 nucleotides are TGCAGTGCTGCCCTCCGGGATGAGCAGTTCTTC.

The V and J genes are TRBV6-5 and TRBJ2-7; D is undetermined. CDR1 and CDR2 from the germline V gene are MNHEY and SVGAGI. Trimming removed 6 bases from V and 2 bases from J, with 14 bases in between. This CDR3 region has 14 residues. CDR3 nucleotides: TGTGCCAGCAGCCGCGACCCTGGGCCCTACGAGCAGTACTTC. Its protein is CASSRDPGPYEQYF.

CDR3 protein: CASRDPGFPGRYEQYF. For the CDR3, the DNA is TGTGCCAGCAGGGATCCAGGGTTCCCCGGTCGATACGAGCAGTACTTC. The rearrangement joins TRBV2 to TRBJ2-7; weak D call: TRBD1 (5 bases). Trimming removed 6 bases from V and 4 bases from J, with 22 bases in between. The length of the CDR3 is 16 residues. Germline V gene sequence: CDR1 SNHLY, CDR2 FYNNEI.

This clone was detected only once. Other DNA sequences from this sample encode an identical CDR3 as well. The chain joins TRBV28 to TRBJ2-4; D gene unclear. Trimming took 8 bases from V and 7 from J, leaving 18 bases between them. The germline gives CDR1 MDHEN, CDR2 SYDVKM. This CDR3 spans 14 amino acids. The CDR3 loop is CASRGPVGSNIQYF. The DNA of the CDR3 is TGTGCCAGCCGAGGCCCGGTTGGGTCGAACATTCAGTACTTC.

The V and J genes are TRBV19 and TRBJ1-2, with D maybe TRBD1 (5 bases). This CDR3 comprises 14 residues. V lost 2 bases, J lost 1 base, and 8 bases lay in between. CDR1 is LNHDA, CDR2 SQIVND, per germline (reference sequence). The CDR3 is CASSIQGGNYGYTF. In DNA form, the CDR3 reads TGTGCCAGTAGTATACAGGGAGGTAACTATGGCTACACCTTC.

This sequence joins TRBV18 and TRBJ1-4; D perhaps matches TRBD1 (5 bases). From germline, CDR1 is KGHSH and CDR2 LQKENI. This CDR3 region has 14 residues. Trimming removed 3 bases from V and 6 bases from J, with 11 bases in between. CDR3 sequence reads: CASSPARGDEKLFF. CDR3 DNA sequence: TGTGCCAGCTCACCTGCGCGAGGGGATGAAAAACTGTTTTTT.

The chain employs TRBV5-1 and TRBJ2-7; TRBD1 matches at 11 bases. The CDR3 extends over 14 amino acids. CDR1 and CDR2 from the germline V gene are SGHRS and YFSETQ. Losses at the gene ends were 4 bases for V and 5 bases for J; bases not matched to a gene: 5. Here the CDR3 DNA reads TGCGCCAGCAGCGGGGGACAGGGGGTGGACGAGCAGTACTTC. It encodes CASSGGQGVDEQYF.

This chain's CDR3 is CASSRTSGGSYEQYF. In DNA, the CDR3 is TGTGCCAGCAGCCGTACTAGCGGGGGGTCCTACGAGCAGTACTTC. This sequence joins TRBV7-9 and TRBJ2-7; 12 nucleotides match TRBD2. J lost 1 base, V lost 5 bases, and 3 bases had no gene match. Germline CDR1 and CDR2: SEHNR and FQNEAQ (reference sequence). The CDR3 is made up of 15 amino acids.

This clone was seen only once. The rearrangement uses TRBV10-1 and TRBJ1-1; 8 positions match TRBD1. CDR3 length: 15 residues. Trimming at V came to 4 bases and at J to 5 bases, leaving 9 bases not matched to a gene. Germline V lookup: CDR1 WNHNN, CDR2 SYGVQD (reference sequence). The CDR3 bases are TGCGCCAGCAGTGGGTCGAGCAGGGGGCGAACTGAAGCTTTCTTT. Protein: CASSGSSRGRTEAFF.

The V gene is TRBV5-4, the J gene TRBJ2-3; D gene uncertain. Looked up from germline, CDR1 is SGHNT and CDR2 is YYREEE (reference sequence). This CDR3 region has 15 residues. Trimming shortened V by 2 bases and J by 0 bases, and 10 bases separated the two germline ends. CDR3 in DNA: TGTGCCAGCAGCTTAACGGTGACTAGCACAGATACGCAGTATTTT. This codes for CASSLTVTSTDTQYF. Drawing the rest from reference TRBV5-4 and TRBJ2-3, the complete variable domain is ETGVTQSPTHLIKTRGQQVTLRCSSQSGHNTVSWYQQALGQGPQFIFQYYREEENGRGNFPPRFSGLQFPNYSSELNVNALELDDSALYLCASSLTVTSTDTQYFGPGTRLTVL.

This clone was counted a single time. This chain links TRBV9 with TRBJ2-1; tentatively, D is TRBD2 (6 bases). The CDR3 sequence is 13 residues long. Germline values: CDR1 SGDLS, CDR2 YYNGEE. V lost 1 base and J lost 5, with 7 bases in between. CDR3 residues: CASSVRRDNEQFF. CDR3 sequence (DNA): TGTGCCAGCAGCGTAAGGAGGGACAATGAGCAGTTCTTC.

The V gene is TRBV12-5, the J gene TRBJ2-3, with D possibly matching TRBD2 (6 bases). The germline CDR1 and CDR2 sequences are LGHNT and FRNRAP. The CDR3 is 13 amino acids. V lost 3 bases and J 4 bases, leaving 8 bases between the germline ends. CDR3 DNA: TGTGCTAGTGGTTTTCCGGGGGCAGATACGCAGTATTTT. It encodes CASGFPGADTQYF. Variable domain in full (rest from reference TRBV12-5 and TRBJ2-3): DARVTQTPRHKVTEMGQEVTMRCQPILGHNTVFWYRQTMMQGLELLAYFRNRAPLDDSGMPKDRFSAEMPDATLATLKIQPSEPRDSAVYFCASGFPGADTQYFGPGTRLTVL.

The V and J genes are TRBV10-3 and TRBJ1-2, with D hard to call. The CDR3 runs to 10 residues. In germline, CDR1 is ENHRY, CDR2 SYGVKD. The V gene lost 6 bases and the J gene lost 8 bases, with 7 bases spanning the gap. CDR3 in amino acids: CAIRVRGYTF. The CDR3 nucleotides are TGTGCCATCAGAGTAAGGGGCTACACCTTC.

The chain carries TRBV25-1 and TRBJ1-4; D ambiguous. Trimming took 4 bases from V and 7 from J, leaving 7 bases between them. CDR1 and CDR2 from the germline V gene are MGHDK and SYGVNS. The CDR3 has 12 residues. CDR3 residues: CASSASVEKLFF. The CDR3 nucleotides read TGTGCCAGCAGTGCATCAGTTGAAAAACTGTTTTTT.

J is TRBJ1-6 and V is TRBV5-1, with D possibly TRBD1 on 5 matching bases. V was cut by 0 bases and J by 8 bases, with 12 bases left in between. CDR3 length: 15 amino acids. Germline V gives CDR1 SGHRS, CDR2 YFSETQ. The CDR3 spells CASSLGWGFDSPLHF. Here the CDR3 DNA reads TGCGCCAGCAGCTTGGGATGGGGGTTCGATTCACCCCTCCACTTT.

The chain is built from TRBV28 and TRBJ2-1, with TRBD2 matching 8 bases. Germline V CDR1 and CDR2: MDHEN, SYDVKM. Germline trimming cut 10 bases from V and 7 bases from J; bases unmatched to any gene: 9. The CDR3 totals 13 residues. The CDR3 DNA sequence: TGTGCCATCCGGGGGGGAGGTAGGAATGAGCAGTTCTTC. Translated, it gives CAIRGGGRNEQFF.

J is TRBJ1-1 and V is TRBV7-9; no clear D. The V gene's germline CDR1 is SEHNR and CDR2 FQNEAQ (reference sequence). CDR3 length: 14 amino acids. Trimming stripped 7 bases from V and 0 bases from J, with 12 bases between. CDR3 in amino acids: CASIPGSMNTEAFF. CDR3 nucleotide sequence: TGTGCCAGCATCCCGGGCTCCATGAACACTGAAGCTTTCTTT.

The rearrangement links TRBV28 to TRBJ1-5; D gene ambiguous. Germline V lookup: CDR1 MDHEN, CDR2 SYDVKM. This CDR3 has 14 amino acids. V lost 6 bases to trimming and J lost 0 bases, with 9 bases between them. The CDR3 DNA reads as TGTGCCAGCAGGGGAACAACTAGCAATCAGCCCCAGCATTTT. Amino acids: CASRGTTSNQPQHF.